What follows describes a single T cell receptor (beta chain). This clone's antigen is unknown. Germline and junction disagree at one end, which may indicate a read error. Taken with the paper, the label for time point translates to: about 28 days (+/-7) after the second vaccine dose. AZD1222 recipients with second doses at about 4 weeks or about 12 weeks were pooled, because spike-specific TCR depth and breadth did not differ between schedules. Samples from vaccinated people were obtained from the UK trials COV001 and COV002, which included a single-blind randomized controlled phase 2/3 trial of AZD1222 (ChAdOx1 nCoV-19) in healthy adults. For TCRbeta chain sequencing, PBMC samples were collected from trial participants at day 0 and at day 28 after the second dose. This record comes from a study of T cell responses to AZD1222 COVID-19 vaccine (dated by TCRdb to about 2021). Notes on the research overall: TCR sequencing was performed for 230 to 250 trial participants, of whom about 200 were given two doses of AZD1222 and around 26 were given two doses of MenACWY control vaccine. Trial participants were enrolled by age into 18-55, 56-69 and 70-plus year subgroups, with about 150, 28 and 57 TCR-sequenced participants respectively.

The CDR3 regions of human TCRbeta chains were analyzed by immunosequencing. On the authors' methods: TCRs in the repertoires were compared against a reference library of SARS-CoV-2-specific TCRs that had been generated with the MIRA antigen-specificity platform. Breadth meant the fraction of unique TCRs that were SARS-CoV-2-associated, whereas depth meant the fraction of total T cells that were SARS-CoV-2-associated. Using the MIRA data, every spike-specific TCR was mapped to the spike region that the TCR reacted to and assigned to either a CD4 or a CD8 class. Log10-transformed breadth and depth values were compared by one-way ANOVA with Sidak's multiple comparisons tests. TCRdb stores this immuneACCESS table with in-frame sequences only. Part of the clones is absent; in the studies checked, under half of the shortfall reflects unresolved V genes, and no reason is known for the rest. Clone size and V and J calls were adopted from that table, with D and trimming inferred from the DNA. The sample profile shows over 130,000 clones; 88% of them were found once. The ten largest make up 3.1% of the sample.

The CDR3 has 13 amino acids, counting the end cysteine and phenylalanine. Only the CDR3 region is kept as DNA, spanning 39 bases read in frame from base 1. Via the germline V gene, CDR1 is MNHEY and CDR2 SVGEGT. The research as a whole found: Participants were mostly white British and included more females than males, and it was suggested by the authors that clonal diversity may have been underestimated. The whole spike protein was spanned by vaccine-associated CD4 TCRs, and dominant responses were seen in regions 160-218 and 743-854. Reportedly, close to half of the unique spike-specific TCRs recognized epitopes lying outside the regions that are mutated in the B.1.351 and B.1.1.7 variants. In the small 56-69-year group, the increase in depth fell short of significance, most likely because of low power. Spike-specific TCR breadth and depth rose significantly after two AZD1222 doses compared with day 0 and with MenACWY recipients. Because no samples from the day 14 peak response were available, repertoires could be characterized only after the peak T cell response. Conclusions about previously exposed vaccinees are limited, since just five or six AZD1222 recipients were seropositive for SARS-CoV-2 at baseline.

The TCR originated in an adult who received the AZD1222 COVID-19 vaccine. The chain is encoded by TRBV6-2 or TRBV6-3 joined to TRBJ1-1; no D segment can be confidently identified. The sequenced sample was peripheral blood, obtained 28 days after the second AZD1222 dose. The CDR3: CASSHSANTEAFF. In nucleotides, the sequence is TGTGCCAGCAGTCACTCAGCGAACACTGAAGCTTTCTTT.